These T cell receptor beta chains were read from a single sample in a study of beta chain features in type 1 diabetes. Clones were sequenced by immunoSEQ multiplex PCR, and TCRdb holds only the in-frame ones, with some missing. The data contain about 620,000 clones, around 16% of them seen just once; the ten biggest clones take up approximately 0.087%. Source material: naive CD4+ T cells from blood. Receptor source: a man aged 18-30 years in good health. Both conserved end residues are part of each CDR3. The D gene is left open where the match is weak. Only some rows state a clone size, as once, few, many or a class for expanded clones.

d_call: TRBD1
j_call: TRBJ1-1
clone_size: NA
v_call: TRBV5-6
cdr3_length: 16
cdr3_aa: CASSLFNGQVNTEAFF
cdr3_nt: TGTGCCAGCAGCTTGTTCAATGGACAGGTGAACACTGAAGCTTTCTTT

d_call: NA
j_call: TRBJ1-2
clone_size: NA
v_call: TRBV5-1
cdr3_length: 14
cdr3_aa: CASKMGPQDYGYTF
cdr3_nt: TGCGCCAGCAAGATGGGTCCCCAGGACTATGGCTACACCTTC

d_call: NA
j_call: TRBJ1-2
clone_size: few
v_call: TRBV14
cdr3_length: 13
cdr3_aa: CASSPGPNYGYTF
cdr3_nt: TGTGCCAGCAGCCCCGGTCCCAACTATGGCTACACCTTC

d_call: TRBD1
j_call: TRBJ2-7
clone_size: NA
v_call: TRBV19
cdr3_length: 16
cdr3_aa: CASRKSGTGGSYEQYF
cdr3_nt: TGTGCCAGTAGGAAATCCGGGACAGGGGGTTCCTACGAGCAGTACTTC

d_call: NA
j_call: TRBJ2-1
clone_size: NA
v_call: TRBV10-3
cdr3_length: 12
cdr3_aa: CAISSTEGEQFF
cdr3_nt: TGTGCCATCAGTTCGACCGAGGGAGAGCAGTTCTTC

d_call: NA
j_call: TRBJ1-6
clone_size: NA
v_call: TRBV27
cdr3_length: 14
cdr3_aa: CASSLGGRNSPLHF
cdr3_nt: TGTGCCAGCAGCCTAGGGGGACGCAATTCACCCCTCCACTTT

d_call: NA
j_call: TRBJ1-1
clone_size: few
v_call: TRBV4-1
cdr3_length: 13
cdr3_aa: CASREASNTEAFF
cdr3_nt: TGCGCCAGCAGGGAGGCCTCGAACACTGAAGCTTTCTTT

d_call: NA
j_call: TRBJ1-2
clone_size: few
v_call: TRBV7-2
cdr3_length: 14
cdr3_aa: CASSPRTEIYGYTF
cdr3_nt: TGTGCCAGCAGCCCCCGGACAGAAATCTATGGCTACACCTTC

d_call: NA
j_call: TRBJ2-7
clone_size: few
v_call: TRBV6-1
cdr3_length: 14
cdr3_aa: CASSFGQVYHEQYF
cdr3_nt: TGTGCCAGCAGTTTTGGTCAAGTCTACCACGAGCAGTACTTC

d_call: NA
j_call: TRBJ2-1
clone_size: few
v_call: TRBV5-1
cdr3_length: 15
cdr3_aa: CASSLVPRGVNEQFF
cdr3_nt: TGCGCCAGCAGCTTGGTGCCTAGGGGGGTCAATGAGCAGTTCTTC

d_call: TRBD2
j_call: TRBJ2-7
clone_size: NA
v_call: TRBV9
cdr3_length: 19
cdr3_aa: CASSALRLAGGPFVYEQYF
cdr3_nt: TGTGCCAGCAGCGCCCTACGACTAGCGGGGGGGCCATTCGTGTACGAGCAGTACTTC

d_call: NA
j_call: TRBJ1-4
clone_size: many
v_call: TRBV7-9
cdr3_length: 14
cdr3_aa: CASSQTSTNEKLFF
cdr3_nt: TGTGCCAGCAGCCAGACGTCAACTAATGAAAAACTGTTTTTT

d_call: TRBD1
j_call: TRBJ1-6
clone_size: few
v_call: TRBV28
cdr3_length: 15
cdr3_aa: CASSSGQGASSPLHF
cdr3_nt: TGTGCCAGCAGTTCAGGACAGGGTGCGAGTTCACCCCTCCACTTT

d_call: NA
j_call: TRBJ1-3
clone_size: few
v_call: TRBV11-3
cdr3_length: 13
cdr3_aa: CASSLGSGNAIYF
cdr3_nt: TGTGCCAGCAGCTTAGGGTCCGGAAACGCCATATATTTT

d_call: NA
j_call: TRBJ1-1
clone_size: NA
v_call: TRBV6-1
cdr3_length: 14
cdr3_aa: CASSESGMNTEAFF
cdr3_nt: TGTGCCAGCAGTGAATCCGGGATGAACACTGAAGCTTTCTTT

d_call: TRBD2
j_call: TRBJ2-1
clone_size: few
v_call: TRBV7-3
cdr3_length: 17
cdr3_aa: CASSARLAQNPYNEQFF
cdr3_nt: TGTGCCAGCAGCGCCAGACTAGCGCAGAACCCCTACAATGAGCAGTTCTTC

d_call: TRBD2
j_call: TRBJ2-3
clone_size: NA
v_call: TRBV20-1
cdr3_length: 10
cdr3_aa: CSGGGHTQYF
cdr3_nt: TGCAGCGGGGGGGGGCATACGCAGTATTTT

d_call: NA
j_call: TRBJ1-1
clone_size: few
v_call: TRBV7-3
cdr3_length: 13
cdr3_aa: CASSLQGFTEAFF
cdr3_nt: TGTGCCAGCAGCTTACAGGGGTTCACTGAAGCTTTCTTT

d_call: NA
j_call: TRBJ1-6
clone_size: many
v_call: TRBV9
cdr3_length: 12
cdr3_aa: CASSVGNSPLHF
cdr3_nt: TGTGCCAGCAGCGTAGGGAATTCACCCCTCCACTTT

d_call: NA
j_call: TRBJ1-5
clone_size: NA
v_call: TRBV7-9
cdr3_length: 14
cdr3_aa: CASSSTRFNQPQHF
cdr3_nt: TGTGCCAGCAGCTCAACACGTTTCAATCAGCCCCAGCATTTT